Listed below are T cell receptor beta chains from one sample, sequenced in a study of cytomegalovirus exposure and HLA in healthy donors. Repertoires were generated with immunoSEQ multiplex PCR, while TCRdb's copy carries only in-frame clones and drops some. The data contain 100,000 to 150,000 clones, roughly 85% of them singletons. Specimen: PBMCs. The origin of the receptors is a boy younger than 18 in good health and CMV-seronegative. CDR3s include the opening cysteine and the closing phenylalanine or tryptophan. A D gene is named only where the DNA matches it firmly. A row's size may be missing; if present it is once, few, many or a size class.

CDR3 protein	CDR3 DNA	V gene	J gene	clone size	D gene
CALASGYNEQFF	TGTGCCTTGGCATCGGGATACAATGAGCAGTTCTTC	TRBV30	TRBJ2-1	few	.
CSVETWAGKGVNEQFF	TGCAGCGTTGAAACCTGGGCGGGGAAGGGTGTCAATGAGCAGTTCTTC	TRBV29-1	TRBJ2-1	.	.
CASSPRTGEADEQFF	TGTGCCAGCAGTCCCCGGACAGGGGAGGCGGATGAGCAGTTCTTC	TRBV27	TRBJ2-1	.	TRBD1
CASSLYRGNSEKLFF	TGCGCCAGCAGCCTCTACAGGGGGAATAGTGAAAAACTGTTTTTT	TRBV5-1	TRBJ1-4	.	TRBD1
CASSYRLDQPQHF	TGTGCCAGCAGTTACCGCTTAGATCAGCCCCAGCATTTT	TRBV6-5	TRBJ1-5	.	.
CSVDNRAEAFF	TGCAGCGTTGATAACAGGGCTGAAGCTTTCTTT	TRBV29-1	TRBJ1-1	once	.
CASSLTSGQETQYF	TGTGCCAGCAGTTTAACTAGCGGCCAAGAGACCCAGTACTTC	TRBV6-8	TRBJ2-5	.	TRBD2
CASGLVLGRRDTEAFF	TGTGCTAGTGGTTTGGTACTGGGCAGGCGGGACACTGAAGCTTTCTTT	TRBV12-5	TRBJ1-1	.	.
CASSYSGGSYGYTF	TGTGCCAGCAGTTACTCGGGGGGAAGCTATGGCTACACCTTC	TRBV6-6	TRBJ1-2	few	.
CACTRRSSYNEQFF	TGTGCCTGCACGAGGCGGAGCTCCTACAATGAGCAGTTCTTC	TRBV30	TRBJ2-1	.	.
CASSLRQGLEAFF	TGTGCCAGCAGCTTGAGACAGGGTCTTGAAGCTTTCTTT	TRBV11-3	TRBJ1-1	.	TRBD1
CASSLQTGPYTF	TGTGCCAGTAGTCTACAGACAGGGCCTTACACCTTC	TRBV19	TRBJ1-2	.	TRBD1
CASSRGGMNTEAFF	TGCGCCAGCAGCCGCGGGGGAATGAACACTGAAGCTTTCTTT	TRBV4-1	TRBJ1-1	.	.